This T cell receptor beta chain was profiled in a study of response to subunit inactivated influenza vaccine. Study conclusions and caveats: The authors suggested that few new T cells are recruited per seasonal influenza vaccination.

TCRdb re-analysed the RT-PCR reads in MiXCR, keeping a single row per CDR3 protein. The repertoire has about 700,000 distinct CDR3 sequences, 11% to 15% of them found once; the top ten carry less than 7%. The CDR3 sequence is 16 residues long. CDR1 is SGHNT, CDR2 YYREEE, per germline (reference sequence). V lost 4 bases to trimming and J lost 2 bases; unmatched junction nucleotides: 2. Turning to this clonotype: Its antigen is unknown.

The chain carries TRBV5-4 and TRBJ2-2, with 13 bases aligning to TRBD2. The sequencing here drew on PBMCs from blood, taken 14 to 15 days before vaccination. The sequence was collected from a man aged 50 to 59 who received an inactivated influenza vaccine. The CDR3 protein is CASSEGLAGNTGELFF. DNA for the CDR3: TGTGCCAGCAGCGAGGGACTAGCGGGAAACACCGGGGAGCTGTTTTTT. The full variable domain, rest sourced from reference TRBV5-4 and TRBJ2-2, is ETGVTQSPTHLIKTRGQQVTLRCSSQSGHNTVSWYQQALGQGPQFIFQYYREEENGRGNFPPRFSGLQFPNYSSELNVNALELDDSALYLCASSEGLAGNTGELFFGEGSRLTVL.